One and the same sample provided the 27 T cell receptor beta chains below, sequenced in a study of blood T cells in healthy people across ages. It was with a sample-barcoded 5' primer and a J-beta primer mix that a second PCR of about 6 to 12 cycles was run. TCRdb called the 5' RACE reads again in MiXCR, with one record for every CDR3 protein. Counted here are about 670,000 distinct CDR3 sequences, about 51% occurring once; the ten biggest clones make up about 13%. Sequenced: blood. The receptors come from a woman of 80 years or more in good health.

In this sample, this clonotype turned up a few times. The chain recombines TRBV28 with TRBJ2-7; 13 positions agree with TRBD2. The germline V gene encodes CDR1 MDHEN and CDR2 SYDVKM. The CDR3 totals 14 residues. V lost 6 bases to trimming and J lost 6 bases; unmatched junction nucleotides: 5. CDR3 residues: CASSELAGGFEQYF. CDR3 in DNA: TGTGCCAGCAGCGAACTAGCGGGAGGGTTCGAGCAGTACTTC.

The genes are TRBV20-1 and TRBJ2-1; 9 bases align to TRBD2. The germline V gene encodes CDR1 DFQATT and CDR2 SNEGSKA (reference sequence). Trimming at V came to 4 bases and at J to 13 bases, leaving 17 bases not matched to a gene. CDR3 size: 15 residues. The CDR3 DNA reads TGCAGTGCTAACAATAGGGCTAGCGGGGCCACCTTACAGTTCTTC. Encoded protein: CSANNRASGATLQFF.

About this clonotype: A much larger clone differs by one base, so this may be a read error. CDR3 region: CASSRDGGISERYF. The CDR3 DNA follows: TGTGCCAGCAGCAGGGACGGCGGGATAAGCGAGCGGTACTTC. This chain links TRBV9 with TRBJ2-5; possible D gene TRBD2, 6 bases. V gave up 4 bases and J gave up 13 bases, with 23 bases separating them. Germline values: CDR1 SGDLS, CDR2 YYNGEE. The CDR3 contains 14 residues.

This clonotype has a count of ten or more. The V and J genes are TRBV7-2 and TRBJ2-7, with TRBD2 as a possible D gene (6 bases). The CDR3 consists of 13 residues. The germline V gene encodes CDR1 SGHTA and CDR2 FQGNSA. Trimming removed 7 bases at V and 5 bases at J, with 15 bases between. The CDR3 reads CASTYVGGDEQYF. CDR3 nucleotides: TGTGCCAGCACCTACGTGGGCGGGGACGAGCAGTACTTC.

Comment on this clonotype: One junction end does not reproduce the germline sequence, and a read error may be involved. This chain uses TRBV20-1 with TRBJ2-7; 11 bases are a match to TRBD2. The length of the CDR3 is 14 residues. The germline gives CDR1 DFQATT, CDR2 SNEGSKA (reference sequence). The CDR3 region has the DNA TGCAGTGCGAGAGGGACTAGCGGTTACAATGAGCAGTACTTC. Protein product: CSARGTSGYNEQYF.

This chain connects TRBV20-1 to TRBJ1-1; D remains unclear. V dropped 5 bases and J dropped 1 base, with 5 bases sitting between them. The CDR3 consists of 11 residues. Germline CDR1 DFQATT, CDR2 SNEGSKA (reference sequence). Here the CDR3 reads CSAEKNTEAFF. CDR3 nucleotide sequence: TGCAGTGCTGAAAAGAACACTGAAGCTTTCTTT.

This clonotype was found many times. The V gene is TRBV20-1, the J gene TRBJ2-5; TRBD1 or TRBD2 may be the D gene (6 bases each). The germline V gene has CDR1 DFQATT and CDR2 SNEGSKA (reference sequence). This CDR3 has 13 amino acids. V lost 3 bases and J lost 2, with 10 bases in between. Written as DNA, the CDR3 is TGCAGTGCTAGGAAGGGGGGTCAAGAGACCCAGTACTTC. This encodes CSARKGGQETQYF.

This clonotype was seen repeatedly, ten times or more. The chain couples TRBV5-1 to TRBJ1-2, with 9 nucleotides matching TRBD1. Germline trimming cut 4 bases from V and 2 bases from J; bases unmatched to any gene: 3. Per germline, CDR1 SGHRS and CDR2 YFSETQ. The CDR3 is 14 amino acids. CDR3 amino acids: CASSRTGDNYGYTF. The CDR3 DNA is TGCGCCAGCAGCCGGACAGGGGACAACTATGGCTACACCTTC.

Many counts were recorded for this clonotype. The rearrangement links TRBV18 to TRBJ2-5; TRBD1 might be the D (5 bases). Germline V gene data show CDR1 as KGHSH and CDR2 as LQKENI. The germline V and J ends were trimmed by 5 bases and 5 bases, with 15 bases remaining between them. The CDR3 covers 14 residues. In DNA, the CDR3 is TGTGCCAGCTCAGCCCGACAGCCCACGGAGACCCAGTACTTC. Translating it yields CASSARQPTETQYF.

In the case of this clonotype: A clone one base away is much larger, so this may be a read error. CDR3 protein: CAGQDVSSYNEQYF. CDR3 coding DNA: TGTGCCGGCCAGGACGTTTCTTCCTACAATGAGCAGTACTTC. This sequence joins TRBV2 and TRBJ2-1; D not resolved. The closer fit of TRBJ2-7 to the DNA end suggests the J call may be wrong. This CDR3 spans 14 amino acids. CDR1 is SNHLY, CDR2 FYNNEI, per germline.

The rearrangement joins TRBV18 to TRBJ2-3; unclear D gene. V was clipped by 3 bases and J by 0 bases, with 19 bases between them. Germline loops: CDR1 KGHSH, CDR2 LQKENI. This CDR3 comprises 18 residues. The CDR3 loop reads CASSPFSQEVGSTDTQYF. The CDR3 region has the DNA TGTGCCAGCTCACCTTTTTCTCAGGAAGTGGGAAGCACAGATACGCAGTATTTT.

This clonotype occurred many times. The rearrangement links TRBV5-1 to TRBJ2-3; TRBD2 is a possible D gene (6 bases). The CDR3 sequence is 13 residues long. The V end lost 6 bases, the J end lost 2 bases, and 10 bases lay between the germline ends. CDR1 and CDR2 (germline): SGHRS, YFSETQ. CDR3 DNA sequence: TGCGCCAGCACTACGGGGGACACAGATACGCAGTATTTT. Residues: CASTTGDTDTQYF. The whole variable domain, remainder taken from reference TRBV5-1 and TRBJ2-3, is KAGVTQTPRYLIKTRGQQVTLSCSPISGHRSVSWYQQTPGQGLQFLFEYFSETQRNKGNFPGRFSGRQFSNSRSEMNVSTLELGDSALYLCASTTGDTDTQYFGPGTRLTVL.

As for this clonotype: Given a much more abundant clone one base away, this may be a read error. J is TRBJ2-3 and V is TRBV5-1; D ambiguous. CDR1 and CDR2 from the germline V gene are SGHRS and YFSETQ. CDR3 length: 12 amino acids. The CDR3 region is CACSLWVDTQYF. CDR3 DNA: TGCGCCTGCAGCTTGTGGGTAGATACGCAGTATTTT. The entire variable domain, with the rest obtained from reference TRBV5-1 and TRBJ2-3, is as follows: KAGVTQTPRYLIKTRGQQVTLSCSPISGHRSVSWYQQTPGQGLQFLFEYFSETQRNKGNFPGRFSGRQFSNSRSEMNVSTLELGDSALYLCACSLWVDTQYFGPGTRLTVL.

This clonotype was detected many times. The rearrangement uses TRBV2 and TRBJ2-1; 9 nucleotides agree with TRBD2. The CDR3 sequence is 16 residues long. V shed 2 bases, J shed 4 bases, and the junction held 6 bases outside the gene matches. Germline V CDR1 and CDR2: SNHLY, FYNNEI. CDR3 nucleotide sequence: TGTGCCAGCAGTGAAATTAGCGGGGGACTATACAATGAGCAGTTCTTC. It translates to CASSEISGGLYNEQFF.

This clonotype appeared a few times. The chain is built from TRBV4-2 and TRBJ2-2; TRBD2 matches 10 bases. The CDR3 spans 16 residues. Looked up from germline, CDR1 is LGHNA and CDR2 is YNFKEQ. The V and J ends lost 4 bases and 2 bases, in that order; junction bases with no gene match: 4. CDR3 sequence reads: CASSPRTSGNTGELFF. The CDR3, as DNA: TGTGCCAGCAGCCCGCGGACTAGCGGAAACACCGGGGAGCTGTTTTTT.

The rearrangement uses TRBV12-3 or TRBV12-4 and TRBJ1-1; D perhaps matches TRBD1 (5 bases). CDR3 length: 14 amino acids. Trimming cost V 2 bases and J 6 bases, with 13 bases left between them. The CDR3, as DNA: TGTGCCAGCAGTTTACGGGGTTTAGGGGCTGAAGCTTTCTTT. Amino acids: CASSLRGLGAEAFF.

This clonotype appeared once. The chain couples TRBV9 to TRBJ2-7, with 9 bases lining up with TRBD2. The ends lost 2 bases at V and 7 bases at J; junction bases unmatched: 10. Germline-derived CDR1 and CDR2 are SGDLS and YYNGEE. CDR3 length: 15 amino acids. The chain's CDR3 is CASSVDIAGVGEQYF. CDR3 coding DNA: TGTGCCAGCAGCGTGGACATAGCGGGAGTCGGAGAGCAGTACTTC. Looking up the rest from reference TRBV9 and TRBJ2-7 gives the full variable domain: DSGVTQTPKHLITATGQRVTLRCSPRSGDLSVYWYQQSLDQGLQFLIQYYNGEERAKGNILERFSAQQFPDLHSELNLSSLELGDSALYFCASSVDIAGVGEQYFGPGTRLTVT.

V and J are TRBV29-1 and TRBJ2-1; TRBD1 or TRBD2 may be the D gene (5 bases each). The CDR3 totals 12 residues. V lost 3 bases, J lost 9 bases, and 12 bases lay in between. Germline CDR1 reads SQVTM; CDR2 reads ANQGSEA. The CDR3 protein is CSVDRGVSEQFF. CDR3 sequence (DNA): TGCAGCGTTGACAGAGGGGTGAGTGAGCAGTTCTTC.

This clonotype has ten or more counts. The V gene is TRBV7-8, the J gene TRBJ1-5; D not resolved. This CDR3 has 14 residues. Germline values: CDR1 SGHVS, CDR2 FQNEAQ. V gave up 5 bases and J gave up 3 bases, with 11 bases separating them. CDR3 bases: TGTGCCAGCAGCGTCACAGATGACAATCAGCCCCAGCATTTT. Amino acids: CASSVTDDNQPQHF.

As to this clonotype: Being one base from a much bigger clone, this may be a read error. The chain combines TRBV7-2 with TRBJ1-5; D gene unclear. Deletions cut 1 base from V and 0 bases from J, with 7 bases between. Germline values: CDR1 SGHTA, CDR2 FQGNSA. There are 15 residues in the CDR3. The CDR3 region is CASSLVWYSNQPQHF. DNA for the CDR3: TGTGCCAGCAGCTTAGTATGGTATAGCAATCAGCCCCAGCATTTT.

The V and J genes are TRBV21-1 and TRBJ2-7. TRBV21-1 is classified as a pseudogene. This CDR3 contains 13 residues. CDR3 region: CASSKVRQKEQYF. CDR3 sequence (DNA): TGTGCCAGCAGCAAAGTTCGGCAGAAGGAGCAGTACTTC.

The J gene is TRBJ2-3, the V gene TRBV4-1; no firm D call. V was trimmed by 0 bases and J by 4 bases, leaving 8 bases between them. In germline, CDR1 is MGHRA, CDR2 YSYEKL. The CDR3 covers 14 residues. CDR3 sequence (DNA): TGCGCCAGCAGCCAAGAAGTGGGCTCAGATACGCAGTATTTT. Its protein product is CASSQEVGSDTQYF.

In this sample, this clonotype turned up many times. The genes are TRBV10-3 and TRBJ2-5; 9 positions match TRBD2. V lost 4 bases and J lost 1; bases outside the gene matches: 7. The germline V gene has CDR1 ENHRY and CDR2 SYGVKD. The length of the CDR3 is 16 residues. CDR3 sequence: CAISGRLAGTQETQYF. CDR3 nucleotide sequence: TGTGCCATCAGTGGTCGGCTAGCGGGGACCCAAGAGACCCAGTACTTC.

The chain carries TRBV5-1 and TRBJ2-7; 8 bases fit TRBD1. The CDR3 covers 14 residues. The junction had 6 bases not matched to a gene; V was cut back by 1 base and J by 6 bases. The germline V gene has CDR1 SGHRS and CDR2 YFSETQ. CDR3 loop: CASSLTTQGGEQYF. CDR3 bases: TGCGCCAGCAGCTTGACGACACAGGGGGGCGAGCAGTACTTC.

This clonotype has ten or more counts. V is TRBV7-9 and J is TRBJ2-5; D gene ambiguous. The CDR3 consists of 12 residues. Trimming shortened V by 1 base and J by 6 bases, and 6 bases separated the two germline ends. CDR1 is SEHNR, CDR2 FQNEAQ, per germline (reference sequence). CDR3 in DNA: TGTGCCAGCAGCTTAGAACGCCAGACCCAGTACTTC. As protein: CASSLERQTQYF.

V and J are TRBV29-1 and TRBJ2-7; tentatively, D is TRBD2 (5 bases). Germline V gives CDR1 SQVTM, CDR2 ANQGSEA. Between the trimmed V and J ends, which lost 6 bases and 7 bases, there was a span of 19 bases. CDR3 length: 13 residues. This chain's CDR3 is CSVAPYSGNEQYF. CDR3 DNA: TGCAGCGTGGCCCCCTACTCGGGGAATGAGCAGTACTTC.

The chain has TRBV6-1 and TRBJ1-1; maybe TRBD1 (6 bases). The CDR3 is 14 residues long. Trimming took 2 bases from V and 6 from J, leaving 13 bases between them. Germline lookup yields CDR1 MNHNS and CDR2 SASEGT. CDR3 nucleotides: TGTGCCAGCAGTGAACCGGGGGCATTAGCTGAAGCTTTCTTT. This encodes CASSEPGALAEAFF.